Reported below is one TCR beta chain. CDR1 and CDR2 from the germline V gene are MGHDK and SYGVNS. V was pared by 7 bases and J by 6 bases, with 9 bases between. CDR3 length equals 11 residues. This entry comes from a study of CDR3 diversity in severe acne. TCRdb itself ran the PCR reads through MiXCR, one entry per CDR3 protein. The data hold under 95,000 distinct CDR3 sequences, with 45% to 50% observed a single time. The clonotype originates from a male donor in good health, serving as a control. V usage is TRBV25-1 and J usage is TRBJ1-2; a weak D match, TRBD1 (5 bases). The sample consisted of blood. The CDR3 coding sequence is TGTGCCAGCATGGGGGGTAATGGCTACACCTTC. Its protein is CASMGGNGYTF.